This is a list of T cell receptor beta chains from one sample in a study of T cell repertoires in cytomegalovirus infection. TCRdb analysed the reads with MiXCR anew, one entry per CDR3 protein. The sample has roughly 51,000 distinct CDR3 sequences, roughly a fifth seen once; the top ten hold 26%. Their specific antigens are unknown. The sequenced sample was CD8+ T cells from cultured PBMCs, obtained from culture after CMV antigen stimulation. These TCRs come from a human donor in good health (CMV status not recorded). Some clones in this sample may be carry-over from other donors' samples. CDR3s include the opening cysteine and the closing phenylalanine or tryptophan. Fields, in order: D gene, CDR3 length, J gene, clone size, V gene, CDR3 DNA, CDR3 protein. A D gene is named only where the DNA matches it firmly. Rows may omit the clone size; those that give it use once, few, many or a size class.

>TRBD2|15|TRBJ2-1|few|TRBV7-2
TGTGCCAGCAGCTTAGGGACTAGCGGTTACAATGAGCAGTTCTTC
CASSLGTSGYNEQFF
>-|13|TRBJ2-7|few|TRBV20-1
TGCAGTGCTGGCTATGGGCCCTCCTACGAGCAGTACTTC
CSAGYGPSYEQYF
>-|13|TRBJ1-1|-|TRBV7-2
TGTGCCAGCAGCTGGGGACCGAACACTGAAGCTTTCTTT
CASSWGPNTEAFF
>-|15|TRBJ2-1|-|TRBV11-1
TGTGCCAGCAGCCAAGGCGAGAGGGCGGGCAATGAGCAGTTCTTC
CASSQGERAGNEQFF
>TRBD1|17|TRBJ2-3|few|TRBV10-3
TGTGCCATCAGTGAGTCGCGAGAGGGGGCGTCGGGAGATACGCAGTATTTT
CAISESREGASGDTQYF
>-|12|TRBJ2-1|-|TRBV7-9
TGTGCCAGCAGCGCTCGGCTGGATGAGCAGTTCTTC
CASSARLDEQFF
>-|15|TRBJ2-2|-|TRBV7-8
TGTGCCAGCAGCTTGAGAGGAGGAATCACCGGGGAGCTGTTTTTT
CASSLRGGITGELFF
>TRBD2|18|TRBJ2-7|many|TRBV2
TGTGCCAGCAGTCCGTCAACTGGTTCGGGAGGTATCGATTACGAGCAGTACTTC
CASSPSTGSGGIDYEQYF
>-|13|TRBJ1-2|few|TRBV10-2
TGCGCCAGCAGGCCCGATAATGGCTATGGCTACACCTTC
CASRPDNGYGYTF
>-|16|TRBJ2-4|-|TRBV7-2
TGTGCCAGCAGCCCGACCGGGGTGGGGGCGCGGGACATTCAGTACTTC
CASSPTGVGARDIQYF
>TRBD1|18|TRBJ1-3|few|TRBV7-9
TGTGCCGGATTAAGAGAGGGACAGATTTTTTCTACGGGAAACACCATATATTTT
CAGLREGQIFSTGNTIYF
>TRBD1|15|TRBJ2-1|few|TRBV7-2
TGTGCCAGCAGCTCCCGGGACAGGTCAGACAATGAGCAGTTCTTC
CASSSRDRSDNEQFF
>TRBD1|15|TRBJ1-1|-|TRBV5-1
TGCGCCAGCAGGGACAGGGGGCCCCTCAACACTGAAGCTTTCTTT
CASRDRGPLNTEAFF
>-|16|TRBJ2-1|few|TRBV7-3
TGTGCCAGCAGCCCGACGGCCAGGGAGGTCTACAATGAGCAGTTCTTC
CASSPTAREVYNEQFF
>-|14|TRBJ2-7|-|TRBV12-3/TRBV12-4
TGTGCCAGCAGTTCTGAAAAAGCAGGGGACGAGCAGTACTTC
CASSSEKAGDEQYF
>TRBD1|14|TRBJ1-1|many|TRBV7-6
TGTGCCAGCAGCTCAGAACAGGGGGCAGTCATGGCTTTCTTT
CASSSEQGAVMAFF
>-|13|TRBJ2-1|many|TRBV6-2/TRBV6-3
TGTGCCAGCAAATTGGCCCGCCAAAGGGACGGGTTCTTC
CASKLARQRDGFF
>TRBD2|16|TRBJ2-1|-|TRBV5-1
TGCGCCAGCAGCTTCAGGGCGGGAGGGCCAATTAGTGAGCAGTTCTTC
CASSFRAGGPISEQFF
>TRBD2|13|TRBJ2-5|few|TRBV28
TGTGCCAGTACGGGACTAGCGGAAGAGACCCAGTACTTC
CASTGLAEETQYF
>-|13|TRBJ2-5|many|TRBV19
TGTGCCAGTAGTATCTCCGGTTTGGAGACCCAGTACTTC
CASSISGLETQYF
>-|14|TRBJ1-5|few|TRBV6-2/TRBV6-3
TGTGCCAGCAGTTCTCAGTCCCTAAATCAGCCCCAGCATTTT
CASSSQSLNQPQHF
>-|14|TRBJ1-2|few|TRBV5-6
TGTGCCAGCAGCTACGCGACAGCAAACTATGGCTACACCTTC
CASSYATANYGYTF
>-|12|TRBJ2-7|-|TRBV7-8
TGTGCCAGCAGCCCGTCAGGGGACGAGCAGTACTTC
CASSPSGDEQYF
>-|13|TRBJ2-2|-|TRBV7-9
TGTGCCAGCAGCCCAAAGCGCACCGGGGAGCTGTTTTTT
CASSPKRTGELFF
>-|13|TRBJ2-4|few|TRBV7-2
TGTGCCAGCAGACCGGGGGGCCTAAACATTCAGTACTTC
CASRPGGLNIQYF
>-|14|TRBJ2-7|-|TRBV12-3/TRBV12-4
TGTGCCAGCAGTCCTGAGTCCCAACCGTACGAGCAGTACTTC
CASSPESQPYEQYF
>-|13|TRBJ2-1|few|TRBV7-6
TGTGCCAGCAGTACGTGGGGAGTATGGGAGCAGTTCTTC
CASSTWGVWEQFF
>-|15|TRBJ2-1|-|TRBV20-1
TGCAGTGCTAGAGGCCCGATTGGCAAAAACAATGAGCAGTTCTTC
CSARGPIGKNNEQFF
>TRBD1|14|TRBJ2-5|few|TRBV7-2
TGTGCCAGCAGCCCAGGGACAGTTACTGGAGCCCAGTACTTC
CASSPGTVTGAQYF
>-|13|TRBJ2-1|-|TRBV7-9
TGTGCCAGCAGCCCCGGGGTGTACAATGAGCAGTTCTTC
CASSPGVYNEQFF